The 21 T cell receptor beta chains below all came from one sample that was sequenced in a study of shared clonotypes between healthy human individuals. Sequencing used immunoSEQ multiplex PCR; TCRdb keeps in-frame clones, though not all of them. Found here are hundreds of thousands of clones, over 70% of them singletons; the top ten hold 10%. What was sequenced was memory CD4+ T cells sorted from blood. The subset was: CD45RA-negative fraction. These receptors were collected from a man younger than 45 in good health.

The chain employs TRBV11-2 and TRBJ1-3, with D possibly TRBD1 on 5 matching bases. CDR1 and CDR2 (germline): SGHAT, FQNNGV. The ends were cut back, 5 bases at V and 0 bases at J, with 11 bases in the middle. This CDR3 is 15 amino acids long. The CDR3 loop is CASSRTGTSGNTIYF. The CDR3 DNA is TGTGCCAGCAGCCGAACCGGGACCTCTGGAAACACCATATATTTT.

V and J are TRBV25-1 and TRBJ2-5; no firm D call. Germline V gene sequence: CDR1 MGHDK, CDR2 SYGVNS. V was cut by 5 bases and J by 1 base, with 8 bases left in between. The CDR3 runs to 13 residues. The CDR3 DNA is TGTGCCAGCAGTATCAGCGTCCAAGAGACCCAGTACTTC. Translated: CASSISVQETQYF.

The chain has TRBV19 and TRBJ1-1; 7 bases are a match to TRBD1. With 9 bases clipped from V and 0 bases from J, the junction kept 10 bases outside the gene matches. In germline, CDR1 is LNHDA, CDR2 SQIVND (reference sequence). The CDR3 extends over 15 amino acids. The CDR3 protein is CASLGQFTMNTEAFF. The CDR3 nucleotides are TGTGCCAGCCTGGGACAGTTTACTATGAACACTGAAGCTTTCTTT.

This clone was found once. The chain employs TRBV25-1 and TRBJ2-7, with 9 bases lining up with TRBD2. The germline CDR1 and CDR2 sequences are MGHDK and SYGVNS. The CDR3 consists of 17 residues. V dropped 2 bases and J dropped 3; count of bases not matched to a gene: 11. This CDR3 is CASSEVIEGSGSYEQYF. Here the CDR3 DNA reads TGTGCCAGCAGTGAAGTTATTGAGGGTAGCGGGAGCTACGAGCAGTACTTC.

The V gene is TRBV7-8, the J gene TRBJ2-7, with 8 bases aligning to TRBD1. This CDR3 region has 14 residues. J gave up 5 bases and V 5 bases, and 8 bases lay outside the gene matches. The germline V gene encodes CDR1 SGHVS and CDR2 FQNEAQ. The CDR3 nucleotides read TGTGCCAGCAGCCGGGACAGGACTCTGGACGAGCAGTACTTC. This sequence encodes CASSRDRTLDEQYF.

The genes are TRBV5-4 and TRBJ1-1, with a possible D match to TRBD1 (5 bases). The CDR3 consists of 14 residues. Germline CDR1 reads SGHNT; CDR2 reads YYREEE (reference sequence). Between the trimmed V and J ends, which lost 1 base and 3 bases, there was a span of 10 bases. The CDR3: CASSLQGAYTEAFF. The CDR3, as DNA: TGTGCCAGCAGCTTGCAGGGCGCGTACACTGAAGCTTTCTTT.

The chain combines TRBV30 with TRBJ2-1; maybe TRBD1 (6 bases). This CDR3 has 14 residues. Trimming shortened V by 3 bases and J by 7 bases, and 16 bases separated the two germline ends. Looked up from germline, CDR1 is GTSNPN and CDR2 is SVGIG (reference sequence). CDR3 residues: CAWRLPFRGNEQFF. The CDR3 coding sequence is TGTGCCTGGAGACTCCCCTTTAGGGGGAATGAGCAGTTCTTC. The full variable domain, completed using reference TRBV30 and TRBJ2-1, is SQTIHQWPATLVQPVGSPLSLECTVEGTSNPNLYWYRQAAGRGLQLLFYSVGIGQISSEVPQNLSASRPQDRQFILSSKKLLLSDSGFYLCAWRLPFRGNEQFFGPGTRLTVL.

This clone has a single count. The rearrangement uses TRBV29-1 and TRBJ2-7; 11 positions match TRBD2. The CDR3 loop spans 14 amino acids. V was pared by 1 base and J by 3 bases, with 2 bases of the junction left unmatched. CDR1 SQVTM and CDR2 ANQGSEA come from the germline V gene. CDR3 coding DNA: TGCAGCGTTGAAGGACTAGCGGGGAACTACGAGCAGTACTTC. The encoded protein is CSVEGLAGNYEQYF.

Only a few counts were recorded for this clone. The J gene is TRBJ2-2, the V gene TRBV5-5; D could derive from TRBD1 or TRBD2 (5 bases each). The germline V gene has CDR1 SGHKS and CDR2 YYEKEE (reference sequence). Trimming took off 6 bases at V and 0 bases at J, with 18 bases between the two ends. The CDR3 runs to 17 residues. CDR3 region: CASIPRGGTTNTGELFF. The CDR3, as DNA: TGTGCCAGCATCCCCCGGGGCGGCACAACGAACACCGGGGAGCTGTTTTTT.

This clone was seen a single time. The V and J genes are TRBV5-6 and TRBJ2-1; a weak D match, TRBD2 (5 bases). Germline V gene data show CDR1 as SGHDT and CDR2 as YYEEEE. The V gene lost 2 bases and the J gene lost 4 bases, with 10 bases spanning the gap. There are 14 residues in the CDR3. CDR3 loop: CASSLLASYNEQFF. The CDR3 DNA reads TGTGCCAGCAGCTTATTAGCGTCTTACAATGAGCAGTTCTTC.

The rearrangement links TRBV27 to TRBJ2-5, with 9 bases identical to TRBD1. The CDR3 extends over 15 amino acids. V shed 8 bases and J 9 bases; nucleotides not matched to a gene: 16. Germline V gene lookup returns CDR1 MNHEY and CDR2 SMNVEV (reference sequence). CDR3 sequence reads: CASSNTGGAHMAQYF. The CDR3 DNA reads TGTGCCAGCTCAAACACAGGGGGCGCCCATATGGCCCAGTACTTC.

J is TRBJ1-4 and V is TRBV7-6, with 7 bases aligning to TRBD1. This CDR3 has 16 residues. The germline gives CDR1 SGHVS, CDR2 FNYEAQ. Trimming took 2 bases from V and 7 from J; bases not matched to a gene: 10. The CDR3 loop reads CASSLSGRGRGEKLFF. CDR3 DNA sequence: TGTGCCAGCAGCTTAAGCGGTAGGGGGCGAGGTGAAAAACTGTTTTTT.

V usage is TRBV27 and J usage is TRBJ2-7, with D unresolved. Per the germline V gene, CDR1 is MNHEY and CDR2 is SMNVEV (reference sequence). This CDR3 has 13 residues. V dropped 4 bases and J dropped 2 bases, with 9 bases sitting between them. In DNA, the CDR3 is TGTGCCAGCAGTTCCGGACGCGCCTACGAGCAGTACTTC. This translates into CASSSGRAYEQYF.

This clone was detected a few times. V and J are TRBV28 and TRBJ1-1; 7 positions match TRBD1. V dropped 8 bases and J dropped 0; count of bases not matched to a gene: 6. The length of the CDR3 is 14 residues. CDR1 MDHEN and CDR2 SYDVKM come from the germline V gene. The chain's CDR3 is CASGETGLNTEAFF. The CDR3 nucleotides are TGTGCCAGCGGAGAGACAGGGCTGAACACTGAAGCTTTCTTT.

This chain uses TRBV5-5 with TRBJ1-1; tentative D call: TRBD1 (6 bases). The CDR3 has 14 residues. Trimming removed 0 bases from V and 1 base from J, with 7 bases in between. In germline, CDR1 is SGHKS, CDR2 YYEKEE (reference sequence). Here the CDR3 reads CASSLGDKNTEAFF. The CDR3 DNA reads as TGTGCCAGCAGCTTGGGGGACAAGAACACTGAAGCTTTCTTT. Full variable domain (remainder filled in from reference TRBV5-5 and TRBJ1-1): DAGVTQSPTHLIKTRGQQVTLRCSPISGHKSVSWYQQVLGQGPQFIFQYYEKEERGRGNFPDRFSARQFPNYSSELNVNALLLGDSALYLCASSLGDKNTEAFFGQGTRLTVV.

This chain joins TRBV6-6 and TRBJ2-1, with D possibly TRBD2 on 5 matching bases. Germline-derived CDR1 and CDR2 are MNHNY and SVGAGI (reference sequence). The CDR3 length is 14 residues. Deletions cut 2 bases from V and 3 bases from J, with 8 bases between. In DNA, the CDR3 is TGTGCCAGCAGTTACACCCGGGACTACAATGAGCAGTTCTTC. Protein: CASSYTRDYNEQFF.

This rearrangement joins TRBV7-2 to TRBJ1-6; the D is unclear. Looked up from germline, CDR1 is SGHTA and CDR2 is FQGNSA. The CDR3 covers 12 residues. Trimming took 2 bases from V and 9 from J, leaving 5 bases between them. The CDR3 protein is CASSLILSPLHF. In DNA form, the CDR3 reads TGTGCCAGCAGCTTAATACTTTCACCCCTCCACTTT.

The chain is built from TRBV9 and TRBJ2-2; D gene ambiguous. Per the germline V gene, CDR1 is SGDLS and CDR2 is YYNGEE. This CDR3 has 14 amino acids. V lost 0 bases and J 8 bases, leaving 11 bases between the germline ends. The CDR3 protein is CASSVEPTRGELFF. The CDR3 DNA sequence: TGTGCCAGCAGCGTAGAACCCACGCGGGGGGAGCTGTTTTTT.

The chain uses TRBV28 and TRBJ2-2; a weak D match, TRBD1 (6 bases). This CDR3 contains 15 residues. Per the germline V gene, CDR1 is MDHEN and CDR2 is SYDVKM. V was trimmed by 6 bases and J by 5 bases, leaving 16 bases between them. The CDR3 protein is CASSYTGTITGELFF. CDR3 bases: TGTGCCAGCAGCTACACGGGGACAATTACCGGGGAGCTGTTTTTT.

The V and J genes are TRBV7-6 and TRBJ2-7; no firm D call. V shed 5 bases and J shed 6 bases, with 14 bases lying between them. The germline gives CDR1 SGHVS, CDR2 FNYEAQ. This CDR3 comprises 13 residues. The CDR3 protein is CASSVVFGAEQYF. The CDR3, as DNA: TGTGCCAGCAGCGTCGTTTTTGGCGCCGAGCAGTACTTC.

The CDR3 reads CASSYRRTQETQYF. For the CDR3, the DNA is TGTGCCAGTAGCTATCGGCGGACCCAAGAGACCCAGTACTTC. V usage is TRBV19 and J usage is TRBJ2-5; D gene ambiguous. The CDR3 contains 14 residues. Trimming removed 6 bases at V and 1 base at J, with 12 bases between. CDR1 and CDR2 (germline): LNHDA, SQIVND (reference sequence).